This T cell receptor beta chain originates from a study of identical twins. One entry per CDR3 protein results from TCRdb running MiXCR on the 5' RACE reads. The sample carries some 760,000 distinct CDR3 sequences, about 20% recorded once. This clonotype has just a few counts. Germline lookup yields CDR1 SQVTM and CDR2 ANQGSEA. The V end lost 3 bases, the J end lost 5 bases, and 10 bases lay between the germline ends. CDR3 length: 12 residues. The same sample was also used in a study of T cells expressing NK-cell markers.

The sequence was collected from a woman in her late teens or twenties in good health. This chain joins TRBV29-1 and TRBJ1-1; D gene unclear. Sample: PBMCs. In DNA, the CDR3 is TGCAGCGTTGAGTCTGGGAAAACTGAAGCTTTCTTT. This encodes CSVESGKTEAFF.